Listed below are T cell receptor beta chains from one sample, sequenced in a study of T-cell memory formation after mild COVID-19. TCRdb reprocessed the 5' RACE reads with MiXCR, giving one entry per CDR3 protein. The profile covers 550,000 to 650,000 distinct CDR3 sequences, with roughly 17% appearing a single time and about 8.6% taken by the ten largest. Sequencing was done on a sample of PBMCs or a T cell subset sorted from them (not recorded which). The origin of the receptors is an adult woman who had mild COVID-19 (a few samples of this study predate the infection). Cell type and time point are not known. Both conserved end residues are part of each CDR3. Fields, in order: V gene, clone size, D gene, J gene, CDR3 protein, CDR3 DNA. A D gene is named only where the DNA matches it firmly. The size entry is marked missing in some rows and otherwise reads once, few, many or a size class.

>TRBV5-1|few|TRBD1|TRBJ1-5
CASRPGQGRDQPQHF
TGCGCCAGCAGACCCGGACAGGGTAGGGATCAGCCCCAGCATTTT
>TRBV6-5|few|-|TRBJ2-7
CASSLDPRQTYEQYF
TGTGCCAGCAGTTTGGACCCCCGACAGACCTACGAGCAGTACTTC
>TRBV27|once|TRBD1|TRBJ1-5
CDSSIQGSNQPQHF
TGTGACAGCAGTATACAGGGGTCCAATCAGCCCCAGCATTTT
>TRBV12-3/TRBV12-4|few|TRBD1|TRBJ2-7
CASSLARQGALKEQYF
TGTGCCAGCAGTTTAGCCCGGCAGGGGGCTCTTAAGGAGCAGTACTTC
>TRBV20-1|few|-|TRBJ2-7
CSARDFWAPAYEQYF
TGCAGTGCTAGAGATTTTTGGGCTCCCGCCTACGAGCAGTACTTC
>TRBV27|many|TRBD2|TRBJ2-2
CASSMPGLAGGGTGELFF
TGTGCCAGCAGTATGCCGGGACTAGCGGGAGGAGGGACCGGGGAGCTGTTTTTT
>TRBV5-1|-|-|TRBJ1-4
CASSSIFQSNEKLFF
TGCGCCAGCAGTTCGATATTCCAATCAAATGAAAAACTGTTTTTT
>TRBV4-3|-|-|TRBJ2-7
CASSQDFGLTYEQYF
TGCGCCAGCAGCCAAGATTTCGGGTTGACCTACGAGCAGTACTTC
>TRBV5-1|many|-|TRBJ2-7
CASGLTSYEQYF
TGCGCCAGCGGACTTACGTCCTACGAGCAGTACTTC
>TRBV25-1|-|-|TRBJ1-2
CASSDGAGYTF
TGTGCCAGCAGTGACGGCGCTGGCTACACCTTC
>TRBV7-2|many|-|TRBJ2-5
CASSQRTGRVETQYF
TGTGCCAGCAGCCAACGGACAGGGAGGGTAGAGACCCAGTACTTC
>TRBV11-3|-|-|TRBJ1-2
CASSPRTIAYGYTF
TGTGCCAGCAGCCCGCGAACGATTGCCTATGGCTACACCTTC
>TRBV4-1|-|-|TRBJ1-2
CASSPPARGLNYGYTF
TGCGCCAGCAGCCCCCCGGCTCGGGGGTTAAACTATGGCTACACCTTC
>TRBV6-6|-|-|TRBJ2-5
CASSYTPSQGETQYF
TGTGCCAGCAGTTATACCCCCTCTCAGGGGGAGACCCAGTACTTC
>TRBV12-5|few|-|TRBJ1-2
CASGGQSSNYGYTF
TGTGCTAGTGGCGGACAGTCCTCTAACTATGGCTACACCTTC
>TRBV10-3|few|-|TRBJ1-2
CAISESNRAHGYTF
TGTGCCATCAGTGAGTCGAACAGGGCCCATGGCTACACCTTC
>TRBV7-6|few|TRBD1|TRBJ2-1
CASSLGPGQGYEQFF
TGTGCCAGCAGCTTAGGCCCGGGACAGGGCTATGAGCAGTTCTTC
>TRBV11-2|-|-|TRBJ2-3
CASSPSVGVDTQYF
TGTGCCAGCAGCCCCTCAGTCGGGGTAGATACGCAGTATTTT
>TRBV7-6|few|TRBD1|TRBJ1-1
CASSSVTPLPGQGNTEAFF
TGTGCCAGCAGCTCAGTGACTCCCCTCCCGGGACAGGGGAACACTGAAGCTTTCTTT
>TRBV12-3/TRBV12-4|few|-|TRBJ1-5
CASSLEGLFMGPQHF
TGTGCCAGCAGTTTAGAAGGACTGTTCATGGGGCCCCAGCATTTT
>TRBV11-2|-|-|TRBJ2-6
CASSWARGALPGANVLTF
TGTGCCAGCAGCTGGGCCCGGGGGGCGCTCCCTGGGGCCAACGTCCTGACTTTC
>TRBV6-5|-|-|TRBJ2-2
CASSFTGSKNPGELFF
TGTGCCAGCAGTTTCACAGGGAGTAAGAACCCCGGGGAGCTGTTTTTT
>TRBV20-1|-|TRBD1|TRBJ1-2
CSARTGGPGFGYTF
TGCAGTGCTAGGACAGGGGGTCCGGGTTTTGGCTACACCTTC
>TRBV5-1|once|TRBD1|TRBJ1-2
CASSLEGTGGLGYTF
TGCGCCAGCAGCTTGGAAGGGACAGGGGGCCTTGGCTACACCTTC
>TRBV20-1|once|-|TRBJ2-7
CSAGGEAYEQYF
TGCAGTGCGGGAGGCGAGGCCTACGAGCAGTACTTC
>TRBV20-1|-|-|TRBJ2-1
CSARDEAYNEQFF
TGCAGTGCTAGAGATGAGGCCTACAATGAGCAGTTCTTC
>TRBV14|few|-|TRBJ2-7
CASSQRKGSGGEQYF
TGTGCCAGCAGCCAGCGAAAAGGAAGCGGTGGCGAGCAGTACTTC
>TRBV3-1|few|TRBD1|TRBJ2-1
CASSQGDRPNEQFF
TGTGCCAGCAGCCAAGGGGACAGGCCTAATGAGCAGTTCTTC
>TRBV29-1|-|TRBD1|TRBJ2-7
CSVVTGTVTYEQYF
TGCAGCGTTGTTACCGGGACAGTCACCTACGAGCAGTACTTC
>TRBV5-1|many|TRBD2|TRBJ2-3
CASSPTSGGARTDTQYF
TGCGCCAGCAGCCCCACTAGCGGGGGGGCCCGCACAGATACGCAGTATTTT
>TRBV6-5|few|-|TRBJ1-1
CASSYFPDGNTEAFF
TGTGCCAGCAGTTATTTCCCGGACGGGAACACTGAAGCTTTCTTT
>TRBV12-3/TRBV12-4|-|TRBD2|TRBJ2-3
CASSSGGLSGDTQYF
TGTGCCAGCAGTTCGGGGGGACTCTCAGGAGATACGCAGTATTTT
>TRBV29-1|few|TRBD1|TRBJ1-1
CSVDRAGGFEAFF
TGCAGCGTTGATAGGGCAGGGGGCTTTGAAGCTTTCTTT
>TRBV5-4|-|TRBD2|TRBJ2-7
CASSWGGPTGSYEQYF
TGTGCCAGCAGCTGGGGGGGTCCAACCGGTAGTTACGAGCAGTACTTC
>TRBV12-5|many|-|TRBJ2-5
CASALWEVWETQYF
TGTGCTAGTGCGCTCTGGGAGGTATGGGAGACCCAGTACTTC
>TRBV20-1|-|-|TRBJ2-2
CSAVNSGTNTGELFF
TGCAGTGCCGTCAATTCGGGAACGAACACCGGGGAGCTGTTTTTT
>TRBV20-1|-|TRBD2|TRBJ2-1
CSACSLAGVHNEQFF
TGCAGTGCCTGCAGTCTAGCGGGGGTTCACAATGAGCAGTTCTTC